Sequencing of this T cell receptor (beta chain) was carried out in a study of pediatric ulcerative colitis. Sequencing was at survey level. Sequencing was performed with immunoSEQ multiplex PCR; in TCRdb, only in-frame clones are kept and a portion is missing. The table shows about 36,000 clones, with around four fifths occurring only once. Regarding the study as a whole: A couple of rectal CDR3 clonotypes occurred in all ulcerative colitis patients. Acute severe colitis showed lower rectal diversity from clonal expansions. A couple of patients had blood samples with substantially reduced template counts.

Comments on this clone: Its antigen is not known.

V gave up 5 bases and J gave up 0 bases, with 19 bases separating them. The length of the CDR3 is 17 residues. The germline V gene encodes CDR1 SGHVS and CDR2 FQNEAQ. Sequencing was done on a sample of blood. The chain combines TRBV7-8 with TRBJ1-1; possibly TRBD1 for D (5 bases). The receptor was isolated from a girl between 10 and 17 years old with moderate ulcerative colitis. CDR3 amino acids: CASSISEGGAMNTEAFF. DNA for the CDR3: TGTGCCAGCAGCATCAGTGAGGGAGGGGCCATGAACACTGAAGCTTTCTTT.